This T cell receptor beta chain is drawn from a study of blood T cell repertoires in COVID-19. About the study: Samples representing acute and convalescent COVID-19 were sourced from the United States, Italy and Spain. PBMCs, B-cell-depleted T cells, or T cells were the source of the cDNA or gDNA that made up the material.

In the original processing: Amplifying reference gene primers gave estimates of nucleated cell counts. Data came from immunoSEQ multiplex PCR; TCRdb stores just in-frame clones and leaves some out. The V and J calls and clone size come from that table; D and trimming were worked out from the DNA. Of about 200,000 clones in the sample, over 75% were seen once. This CDR3 comprises 14 residues. Trimming took off 4 bases at V and 6 bases at J, with 15 bases between the two ends. Germline V CDR1 and CDR2: SGHRS, YFSETQ. The chain is built from TRBV5-1 and TRBJ2-3, with TRBD2 as a possible D gene (5 bases). The receptor was derived from an elderly woman with active or convalescent COVID-19. The sample taken for sequencing was peripheral blood. The CDR3 nucleotides are TGCGCCAGCAGCCCAGGCCCTTGGGAGGATACGCAGTATTTT. Its translation is CASSPGPWEDTQYF.